These 26 T cell receptor beta chains came from one sample sequenced in a study of blood T cell repertoires in COVID-19. Sequenced by immunoSEQ multiplex PCR; TCRdb stores in-frame clones only, minus some. Among around 250,000 clones listed, 80% to 90% were seen once. The sequenced sample consisted of PBMCs or T cells enriched from blood (not recorded which). Source of these receptors: a woman in her fifties or sixties who had recovered from COVID-19.

The J gene is TRBJ2-1, the V gene TRBV6-4, with 12 bases identical to TRBD2. The CDR3 contains 15 residues. Germline-derived CDR1 and CDR2 are MRHNA and SNTAGT. V shed 6 bases and J 5 bases; nucleotides not matched to a gene: 5. The DNA for the CDR3 is TGTGCCAGCAGCAAGGGACTAGCGGGTGACAATGAGCAGTTCTTC. Protein product: CASSKGLAGDNEQFF.

V and J are TRBV28 and TRBJ2-4, with D tentatively TRBD2 (6 bases). Germline CDR1 MDHEN, CDR2 SYDVKM. Trimming left V 4 bases short and J 0 bases short, with 16 bases between. This CDR3 is built from 17 residues. CDR3 sequence (DNA): TGTGCCAGCAGTTCCCCGGGGGTTACTACAGCCAAAAACATTCAGTACTTC. This encodes CASSSPGVTTAKNIQYF.

The chain has TRBV5-1 and TRBJ1-2; D remains ambiguous. V lost 0 bases to trimming and J lost 8 bases, with 14 bases between them. CDR3 size: 14 residues. Germline CDR1 reads SGHRS; CDR2 reads YFSETQ. The CDR3 region is CASSLVPGGKGYTF. For the CDR3, the DNA is TGCGCCAGCAGCTTGGTTCCAGGCGGGAAGGGCTACACCTTC.

V and J are TRBV28 and TRBJ2-7; 13 nucleotides agree with TRBD2. Germline V gene lookup returns CDR1 MDHEN and CDR2 SYDVKM. There are 15 residues in the CDR3. After removal of 8 bases from V and 3 bases from J, the junction contained 7 bases not matched to a gene. This chain's CDR3 is CASQLAGGPNYEQYF. The CDR3 DNA reads as TGTGCCAGCCAACTAGCGGGAGGGCCGAACTACGAGCAGTACTTC. The full variable domain, completed using reference TRBV28 and TRBJ2-7, is DVKVTQSSRYLVKRTGEKVFLECVQDMDHENMFWYRQDPGLGLRLIYFSYDVKMKEKGDIPEGYSVSREKKERFSLILESASTNQTSMYLCASQLAGGPNYEQYFGPGTRLTVT.

This clone appeared once. V is TRBV30 and J is TRBJ1-5; TRBD1 is a possible D gene (6 bases). V was clipped by 6 bases and J by 4 bases, with 13 bases between them. The length of the CDR3 is 13 residues. CDR1 GTSNPN and CDR2 SVGIG come from the germline V gene (reference sequence). The chain's CDR3 is CACNDRPNQPQHF. The CDR3 DNA follows: TGTGCCTGTAATGACAGGCCTAATCAGCCCCAGCATTTT.

This clone has a single count. The rearrangement uses TRBV7-9 and TRBJ1-1; D might be TRBD1 (5 bases). Germline V gene lookup returns CDR1 SEHNR and CDR2 FQNEAQ (reference sequence). V lost 5 bases, J lost 1 base, and 14 bases lay in between. The CDR3 length is 15 residues. CDR3 coding DNA: TGTGCCAGCAGCCAGGGAGGGTGGAGGAACACTGAAGCTTTCTTT. Translated: CASSQGGWRNTEAFF.

This clone was seen a single time. This sequence joins TRBV28 and TRBJ1-2, with 9 bases fitting TRBD1. The junction had 6 bases not matched to a gene; V was cut back by 3 bases and J by 7 bases. Germline V gene data show CDR1 as MDHEN and CDR2 as SYDVKM. The CDR3 covers 14 residues. DNA of the CDR3: TGTGCCAGCAGTTTCGGACAGGGGAGCCCTGGCTACACCTTC. Its translation is CASSFGQGSPGYTF.

This chain uses TRBV28 with TRBJ1-2; 7 bases are a match to TRBD1. The CDR3 has 15 residues. V lost 5 bases to trimming and J lost 0 bases; unmatched junction nucleotides: 6. Germline CDR1 and CDR2: MDHEN and SYDVKM. The CDR3 spells CASSPSGGANYGYTF. CDR3 in DNA: TGTGCCAGCAGTCCCTCAGGGGGAGCTAACTATGGCTACACCTTC.

J is TRBJ1-4 and V is TRBV27; D is possibly TRBD1 (6 bases). Per the germline V gene, CDR1 is MNHEY and CDR2 is SMNVEV (reference sequence). The CDR3 is 18 amino acids. The V end was cut by 3 bases, the J end by 0 bases, with 17 bases between. CDR3: CASSFTGGRGATNEKLFF. The CDR3 coding sequence is TGTGCCAGCAGTTTTACTGGAGGGAGGGGGGCAACTAATGAAAAACTGTTTTTT. Full variable domain (remainder filled in from reference TRBV27 and TRBJ1-4): EAQVTQNPRYLITVTGKKLTVTCSQNMNHEYMSWYRQDPGLGLRQIYYSMNVEVTDKGDVPEGYKVSRKEKRNFPLILESPSPNQTSLYFCASSFTGGRGATNEKLFFGSGTQLSVL.

V is TRBV3-1 (or the pseudogene TRBV3-2) and J is TRBJ2-2; 7 bases fit TRBD2. The CDR3 runs 16 residues. V was clipped by 2 bases and J by 5 bases; unmatched bases: 8. CDR1 is LGHDT, CDR2 YNNKEL, per germline (reference sequence). In DNA form, the CDR3 reads TGTGCCAGCAGCCAACCCAGGACTAGTGGTACCGGGGAGCTGTTTTTT. Amino acid sequence: CASSQPRTSGTGELFF.

The chain joins TRBV5-1 to TRBJ1-3, with D perhaps TRBD1 (6 bases). The length of the CDR3 is 13 residues. Germline loops: CDR1 SGHRS, CDR2 YFSETQ. The V gene lost 4 bases and the J gene lost 3 bases, with 8 bases spanning the gap. The CDR3 loop is CASSGGLGNTIYF. The CDR3 DNA is TGCGCCAGCAGCGGGGGCCTTGGAAACACCATATATTTT.

The rearrangement joins TRBV28 to TRBJ1-2, with D tentatively TRBD1 (5 bases). The V end was cut by 6 bases, the J end by 7 bases, with 18 bases between. This CDR3 is 14 amino acids long. Germline CDR1 MDHEN, CDR2 SYDVKM. CDR3 in amino acids: CASSNVGGGSGYTF. DNA of the CDR3: TGTGCCAGCAGCAACGTTGGGGGAGGTAGTGGCTACACCTTC.

The chain joins TRBV7-8 to TRBJ1-5; 7 bases align to TRBD1. J was trimmed by 2 bases and V by 1 base; bases with no gene match: 5. The CDR3 runs to 16 residues. Germline lookup yields CDR1 SGHVS and CDR2 FQNEAQ. CDR3 amino acids: CASSLGQGMGNQPQHF. The CDR3 bases are TGTGCCAGCAGCTTAGGACAGGGAATGGGCAATCAGCCCCAGCATTTT.

CDR3 protein: CASSLTSRYEQYF. The CDR3 region has the DNA TGTGCCAGCAGCCTGACTAGCAGGTACGAGCAGTACTTC. The chain couples TRBV12-3 or TRBV12-4 to TRBJ2-7; 7 bases map to TRBD2. J gave up 4 bases and V 6 bases, and 6 bases lay outside the gene matches. The CDR3 totals 13 residues.

The chain is built from TRBV27 and TRBJ2-1; TRBD1 matches 9 bases. J gave up 8 bases and V 5 bases, and 13 bases lay outside the gene matches. There are 16 residues in the CDR3. CDR1 MNHEY and CDR2 SMNVEV come from the germline V gene (reference sequence). For the CDR3, the DNA is TGTGCCAGCAGTCCCTCGCCGGGACAGGGAGGCTATGAGCAGTTCTTC. Protein product: CASSPSPGQGGYEQFF.

The chain joins TRBV2 to TRBJ2-5, with 10 bases matching TRBD2. The V segment lost 6 bases and the J segment 7 bases; nucleotides outside the gene matches: 2. Germline assignment: CDR1 SNHLY and CDR2 FYNNEI. This CDR3 contains 12 residues. This CDR3 reads CASSEREGTQYF. In DNA form, the CDR3 reads TGTGCCAGCAGCGAGCGGGAGGGGACCCAGTACTTC.

This clone was counted between two and nine times. The gene calls are TRBV12-5 and TRBJ2-2, with 11 bases aligning to TRBD2. From germline, CDR1 is LGHNT and CDR2 FRNRAP. Trimming removed 1 base from V and 3 bases from J; junction bases left unmatched: 1. The CDR3 has 16 residues. This chain's CDR3 is CASGLGTSGHTGELFF. CDR3 DNA: TGTGCTAGTGGTTTGGGGACTAGCGGGCACACCGGGGAGCTGTTTTTT.

V gene TRBV27 combines with J gene TRBJ2-6, with D perhaps TRBD1 (6 bases). CDR3 size: 15 residues. Trimming cost V 8 bases and J 4 bases, with 15 bases left between them. Germline lookup yields CDR1 MNHEY and CDR2 SMNVEV (reference sequence). The CDR3 nucleotides read TGTGCCAGCTCCCCTGGGGGCGCGGGGGCCAACGTCCTGACTTTC. Its translation is CASSPGGAGANVLTF. Full variable domain (outside the CDR3, taken from reference TRBV27 and TRBJ2-6): EAQVTQNPRYLITVTGKKLTVTCSQNMNHEYMSWYRQDPGLGLRQIYYSMNVEVTDKGDVPEGYKVSRKEKRNFPLILESPSPNQTSLYFCASSPGGAGANVLTFGAGSRLTVL.

The CDR3 reads CASSQVFKAANRDRGKAEAFF. CDR3 DNA sequence: TGCGCCAGCAGCCAAGTGTTCAAGGCGGCTAATAGGGACAGGGGAAAGGCTGAAGCTTTCTTT. V and J are TRBV4-1 and TRBJ1-1, with 10 nucleotides matching TRBD1. There are 21 residues in the CDR3. Germline CDR1 is MGHRA and CDR2 is YSYEKL. Unmatched junction bases numbered 23, after V lost 1 base and J lost 6 bases.

The rearrangement links TRBV11-3 to TRBJ2-1; TRBD2 agrees at 7 bases. The CDR3 loop spans 14 amino acids. Germline lookup yields CDR1 SGHNT and CDR2 YENEEA. Germline trimming cut 0 bases from V and 6 bases from J; bases unmatched to any gene: 2. The CDR3 nucleotides are TGTGCCAGCAGCTTAGATGGGACTATCAATGAGCAGTTCTTC. Its translation: CASSLDGTINEQFF.

J is TRBJ2-1 and V is TRBV24-1; 10 nucleotides align to TRBD2. With V trimmed by 6 bases and J by 8 bases, 6 bases remained unmatched. The CDR3 is made up of 14 amino acids. Germline V gives CDR1 KGHDR, CDR2 SFDVKD. The CDR3 loop is CATSRPSGSYEQFF. The CDR3 DNA sequence: TGTGCCACCAGTCGGCCTAGCGGGAGCTATGAGCAGTTCTTC.

This clone was seen a single time. The rearrangement links TRBV27 to TRBJ1-6; D may be TRBD1 (5 bases). From germline, CDR1 is MNHEY and CDR2 SMNVEV (reference sequence). This CDR3 spans 14 amino acids. The germline V and J ends were trimmed by 6 bases and 7 bases, with 13 bases remaining between them. This CDR3 reads CASSSGTKNSPLHF. CDR3 DNA: TGTGCCAGCAGCTCCGGGACTAAAAATTCACCCCTCCACTTT.

This chain uses TRBV2 with TRBJ1-1, with TRBD1 matching 8 bases. Germline lookup yields CDR1 SNHLY and CDR2 FYNNEI. V was pared by 7 bases and J by 5 bases, with 9 bases of the junction left unmatched. This CDR3 is built from 14 residues. The CDR3 DNA sequence: TGTGCCAGCATGTTCCAGGGGGCGGGGACTGAAGCTTTCTTT. Protein: CASMFQGAGTEAFF.

The gene calls are TRBV28 and TRBJ1-2; 8 bases are a match to TRBD1. V shed 8 bases, J shed 6 bases, and the junction held 8 bases outside the gene matches. This CDR3 contains 13 residues. Germline-derived CDR1 and CDR2 are MDHEN and SYDVKM. The chain's CDR3 is CASSQGANHGYTF. For the CDR3, the DNA is TGTGCCAGCTCTCAGGGGGCCAACCATGGCTACACCTTC.

The chain recombines TRBV5-6 with TRBJ1-3, with no clear D. The CDR3 has 15 amino acids. The V gene lost 3 bases and the J gene lost 2 bases, with 12 bases spanning the gap. From germline, CDR1 is SGHDT and CDR2 YYEEEE. The CDR3 DNA sequence: TGTGCCAGCAGCTCCCGTGGAGGGCCTGGAAACACCATATATTTT. The encoded protein is CASSSRGGPGNTIYF.

The rearrangement uses TRBV11-3 and TRBJ2-2; maybe TRBD1 (6 bases). The germline CDR1 and CDR2 sequences are SGHNT and YENEEA. The CDR3 consists of 13 residues. The V end was cut by 4 bases, the J end by 6 bases, with 9 bases between. CDR3 protein: CASSWGQAGELFF. The CDR3, as DNA: TGTGCCAGCAGCTGGGGGCAGGCCGGGGAGCTGTTTTTT.